This passage covers 27 T cell receptor beta chains from one sample sequenced in a study of T cell repertoires in cytomegalovirus infection. These receptors have no known antigen. TCRdb recomputed calls from the reads with MiXCR, one row per CDR3 protein. This table has about 920,000 distinct CDR3 sequences, around 30% appearing once. Sequenced here: cultured CD8+ T cells from PBMCs, sampled from culture after CMV antigen stimulation. The receptors here all came from a human donor in good health (CMV status not recorded). Some clones in this sample may be carry-over from other donors' samples.

This sequence joins TRBV27 and TRBJ1-6; 8 bases are shared with TRBD1. V lost 6 bases to trimming and J lost 13 bases; unmatched junction nucleotides: 14. CDR3 length equals 15 residues. Germline lookup yields CDR1 MNHEY and CDR2 SMNVEV (reference sequence). CDR3 nucleotide sequence: TGTGCCAGCAGCCCCTATCAGGGGGCACCGGATCCCCTCCACTTT. It translates to CASSPYQGAPDPLHF.

A remark on this clonotype: The junction departs from the called germline gene at one end, perhaps through a read error. The rearrangement uses TRBV6-5 and TRBJ2-7; 7 nucleotides line up with TRBD2. CDR1 and CDR2 (germline): MNHEY, SVGAGI. The CDR3 sequence is 17 residues long. In nucleotides, the CDR3 is TGTGCCAACAGTTACTCGGGGAGGGGATTGGGCTCCTACGAGCAGTACTTC. Protein product: CANSYSGRGLGSYEQYF.

This clonotype appeared a few times. V is TRBV11-2 and J is TRBJ2-1; 7 bases align to TRBD2. The germline V gene has CDR1 SGHAT and CDR2 FQNNGV. V shed 10 bases, J shed 4 bases, and the junction held 13 bases outside the gene matches. The CDR3 consists of 15 residues. The CDR3 bases are TGTGCCACCAAAACTCTGGGGGGGTCATACAATGAGCAGTTCTTC. Translation gives CATKTLGGSYNEQFF.

V gene TRBV12-3 or TRBV12-4 combines with J gene TRBJ2-7; 7 bases match TRBD1. The CDR3 loop spans 13 amino acids. Unmatched junction bases numbered 8, after V lost 5 bases and J lost 7 bases. CDR3 sequence reads: CASSPTGVGEQYV. In DNA, the CDR3 is TGTGCCAGCAGTCCAACAGGGGTGGGAGAGCAGTACGTC.

This clonotype occurred many times. The chain couples TRBV7-6 to TRBJ2-5; the match to TRBD2 covers 8 bases. The CDR3 runs to 14 residues. CDR1 SGHVS and CDR2 FNYEAQ come from the germline V gene. The V segment lost 5 bases and the J segment 2 bases; nucleotides outside the gene matches: 4. CDR3 DNA: TGTGCCAGCAGCGTCGAGCGGGGGCAAGAGACCCAGTACTTC. Its protein product is CASSVERGQETQYF.

This clonotype has more than one count but fewer than ten. At one end the junction does not follow the germline gene, possibly because of a read error. V usage is TRBV7-7 and J usage is TRBJ2-5, with 10 bases aligning to TRBD2. Germline CDR1 and CDR2: SSHAT and FNYEAQ (reference sequence). This CDR3 contains 17 residues. The CDR3 nucleotides read TGTGCTAGCAGCCATCCGGGGTCTAGCGGGGGTGCCCAGACCCAGTACTTC. As protein: CASSHPGSSGGAQTQYF. The full variable domain, its missing parts supplied by reference TRBV7-7 and TRBJ2-5, is GAGVSQSPRYKVTKRGQDVTLRCDPISSHATLYWYQQALGQGPEFLTYFNYEAQPDKSGLPSDRFSAERPEGSISTLTIQRTEQRDSAMYRCASSHPGSSGGAQTQYFGPGTRLLVL.

A word on this clonotype: This may be a read error: a much more frequent sequence differs by one nucleotide. V gene TRBV7-6 combines with J gene TRBJ2-3, with 14 bases identical to TRBD2. The CDR3 covers 19 residues. Germline V lookup: CDR1 SGHVS, CDR2 FNYEAQ. CDR3 coding DNA: TGTGTCAGCAGCTTAGAACCCCCGACTAGCGGGGGGGCCACAGATACGCAGTATTTT. This sequence encodes CVSSLEPPTSGGATDTQYF.

This clonotype was seen a few times. This chain links TRBV4-2 with TRBJ1-2; 9 bases agree with TRBD1. CDR3 length: 16 amino acids. Germline CDR1 reads LGHNA; CDR2 reads YNFKEQ. V gave up 7 bases and J gave up 2 bases; unmatched junction bases: 11. CDR3 nucleotide sequence: TGTGCCAGCAACCCAGAACAGGGGGCTAAGAACTATGGCTACACCTTC. Translated: CASNPEQGAKNYGYTF.

J is TRBJ2-2 and V is TRBV12-5; D tentatively fits TRBD1 or TRBD2 (6 bases each). Germline assignment: CDR1 LGHNT and CDR2 FRNRAP. This CDR3 comprises 17 residues. Deletions cut 3 bases from V and 7 bases from J, with 21 bases between. The CDR3 loop reads CASGFQSGGGEVGELFF. The DNA of the CDR3 is TGTGCTAGTGGTTTCCAGTCCGGGGGCGGTGAGGTCGGGGAGCTGTTTTTT.

The chain is built from TRBV4-3 and TRBJ2-1, with 12 bases that match TRBD2. The CDR3 length is 18 residues. Germline CDR1 and CDR2: LGHNA and YSLEER. The V gene end was trimmed by 0 bases and the J gene end by 2 bases; junction bases not matched to a gene: 5. The CDR3 region has the DNA TGCGCCAGCAGCCAAGATATTACTAGCGGGGGGCCCTACAATGAGCAGTTCTTC. Protein product: CASSQDITSGGPYNEQFF.

The rearrangement joins TRBV29-1 to TRBJ2-2; 11 nucleotides align to TRBD2. This CDR3 comprises 15 residues. Germline trimming cut 6 bases from V and 2 bases from J; bases unmatched to any gene: 5. Per germline, CDR1 SQVTM and CDR2 ANQGSEA. The CDR3 sequence: CSVRLAGSNTGELFF. In DNA, the CDR3 is TGCAGCGTCAGACTAGCGGGGAGCAACACCGGGGAGCTGTTTTTT.

This clonotype occurred a few times. This chain links TRBV27 with TRBJ1-5, with D perhaps matching TRBD1 (6 bases). The CDR3 contains 15 residues. V was trimmed by 6 bases and J by 4 bases, leaving 16 bases between them. CDR1 and CDR2 (germline): MNHEY, SMNVEV (reference sequence). CDR3 in amino acids: CASSRGLKSNQPQHF. The CDR3 nucleotides are TGTGCCAGCAGCAGGGGCCTGAAGTCGAATCAGCCCCAGCATTTT.

The sample holds a few counts of this clonotype. The CDR3 is CASSEMDWATFFGELFF. DNA for the CDR3: TGTGCCAGCAGTGAAATGGACTGGGCGACTTTCTTCGGGGAGCTGTTTTTT. The chain employs TRBV6-1 and TRBJ2-2; D might be TRBD2 (5 bases). The germline V gene has CDR1 MNHNS and CDR2 SASEGT. Trimming removed 2 bases from V and 7 bases from J, with 20 bases in between. The CDR3 spans 17 residues.

This clonotype showed up many times. This chain uses TRBV7-8 with TRBJ2-7; D gene unclear. CDR1 is SGHVS and CDR2 is FQNEAQ in the germline V gene. The CDR3 extends over 14 amino acids. V was shortened by 3 bases and J by 7 bases, with 16 bases between the two germline ends. The CDR3 sequence is CASSFLGLDDEQYV. CDR3 in DNA: TGTGCCAGCAGCTTCCTGGGCCTGGACGATGAGCAGTACGTC.

This clonotype was counted between two and nine times. The chain carries TRBV6-1 and TRBJ1-1, with TRBD1 as a possible D gene (5 bases). The CDR3 is 15 amino acids. The ends were cut back, 5 bases at V and 3 bases at J, with 16 bases in the middle. Germline loops: CDR1 MNHNS, CDR2 SASEGT. CDR3: CASSTPTDLDTEAFF. For the CDR3, the DNA is TGTGCCAGCAGTACCCCGACAGACTTGGACACTGAAGCTTTCTTT.

The chain uses TRBV19 and TRBJ2-2; D unresolved. This CDR3 is built from 15 residues. The V end was cut by 5 bases, the J end by 2 bases, with 12 bases between. CDR1 and CDR2 from the germline V gene are LNHDA and SQIVND (reference sequence). This chain's CDR3 is CASSPAGDNTGELFF. The CDR3 region has the DNA TGTGCCAGTAGTCCGGCAGGCGATAACACCGGGGAGCTGTTTTTT.

The chain has TRBV5-1 and TRBJ1-1, with D uncertain. CDR1 and CDR2 (germline): SGHRS, YFSETQ. The V end lost 0 bases, the J end lost 1 base, and 10 bases lay between the germline ends. This CDR3 contains 15 residues. CDR3 coding DNA: TGCGCCAGCAGCTTGGTCCTTTTAGAGAACACTGAAGCTTTCTTT. As protein: CASSLVLLENTEAFF.

This clonotype was detected only a few times. V gene TRBV7-9 combines with J gene TRBJ2-5; 9 bases agree with TRBD1. Trimming at V came to 5 bases and at J to 5 bases, leaving 12 bases not matched to a gene. Germline V lookup: CDR1 SEHNR, CDR2 FQNEAQ (reference sequence). This CDR3 has 16 residues. CDR3 in DNA: TGTGCCAGCAGCCCTCCGGGACAGGGTATGGGGGAGACCCAGTACTTC. This encodes CASSPPGQGMGETQYF.

The chain combines TRBV20-1 with TRBJ2-1, with 7 bases aligning to TRBD2. Germline V gene lookup returns CDR1 DFQATT and CDR2 SNEGSKA (reference sequence). The CDR3 sequence is 13 residues long. CDR3 in DNA: TGCAGCTGGCGGGGGAGCTCCTACAATGAGCAGTTCTTC. It translates to CSWRGSSYNEQFF.

This rearrangement joins TRBV6-5 to TRBJ1-1; 9 nucleotides align to TRBD1. The J segment lost 6 bases and the V segment lost 0 bases, leaving 5 bases of the junction unmatched. This CDR3 is built from 15 residues. Germline V gene sequence: CDR1 MNHEY, CDR2 SVGAGI. CDR3 bases: TGTGCCAGCAGTTACTCAGGGACAGGGAGTCCTGAAGCTTTCTTT. Protein sequence: CASSYSGTGSPEAFF.

This clonotype was seen a handful of times. The chain combines TRBV24-1 with TRBJ1-1; no reliable D call. The V gene's germline CDR1 is KGHDR and CDR2 SFDVKD. This CDR3 region has 13 residues. Trimming removed 3 bases at V and 2 bases at J, with 6 bases between. CDR3: CATSDGPNTEAFF. CDR3 sequence (DNA): TGTGCCACCAGTGATGGACCCAACACTGAAGCTTTCTTT.

This clonotype was seen only a few times. The chain recombines TRBV6-1 with TRBJ1-1; 8 bases line up with TRBD1. This CDR3 has 14 residues. V trimming: 7 bases; J trimming: 4 bases; junction bases outside the gene matches: 8. CDR1 and CDR2 (germline): MNHNS, SASEGT. In DNA, the CDR3 is TGTGCCAGCAATGTGTTTACAGGGGGCACTGAAGCTTTCTTT. Its translation is CASNVFTGGTEAFF.

The J gene is TRBJ2-1, the V gene TRBV11-3, with TRBD1 as a possible D gene (6 bases). The CDR3 has 16 amino acids. In germline, CDR1 is SGHNT, CDR2 YENEEA. The ends were cut back, 4 bases at V and 0 bases at J, with 13 bases in the middle. The CDR3 spells CASSYRQASSYNEQFF. The CDR3 DNA follows: TGTGCCAGCAGCTATAGACAGGCAAGCTCCTACAATGAGCAGTTCTTC.

This clonotype was observed a single time. V gene TRBV10-3 combines with J gene TRBJ2-1, with 14 bases that match TRBD2. Trimming at V came to 4 bases and at J to 8 bases, leaving 7 bases not matched to a gene. Germline CDR1 ENHRY, CDR2 SYGVKD. The CDR3 is made up of 16 amino acids. The CDR3 sequence is CAISVGLAGERDEQFF. Written as DNA, the CDR3 is TGTGCCATCAGTGTGGGACTAGCGGGGGAAAGGGATGAGCAGTTCTTC.

This chain links TRBV12-3 or TRBV12-4 with TRBJ2-7; 7 bases fit TRBD1. Losses at the gene ends were 5 bases for V and 6 bases for J; bases not matched to a gene: 16. The CDR3 loop spans 16 amino acids. The CDR3 spells CASSLMLRQGQAEQYF. The CDR3 nucleotides read TGTGCCAGCAGTCTTATGTTACGACAGGGTCAGGCCGAGCAGTACTTC.

As for this clonotype: A much more abundant neighbour one base away suggests this may be a read error. The rearrangement joins TRBV7-6 to TRBJ2-1, with D possibly matching TRBD2 (7 bases). CDR3 length: 17 amino acids. Per germline, CDR1 SGHVS and CDR2 FNYEAQ. The CDR3, as DNA: TGTGTCAGCAGCTTAGTCGCGGGGGCGTCAATCGATAATGAGCAGTTCTTC. Amino acid sequence: CVSSLVAGASIDNEQFF.

This sequence joins TRBV19 and TRBJ1-4; D is uncertain. The V end was cut by 8 bases, the J end by 6 bases, with 7 bases between. Germline lookup yields CDR1 LNHDA and CDR2 SQIVND (reference sequence). This CDR3 has 11 amino acids. DNA of the CDR3: TGTGCCAGTCGCCTTGATGAAAAACTGTTTTTT. Encoded protein: CASRLDEKLFF.